The sequence of this TCR beta chain was determined in a study of T cells in Graves' hyperthyroidism and ophthalmopathy. Study in general: Peripheral blood collection took place at initial diagnosis, before any treatment.

V was clipped by 7 bases and J by 7 bases, with 13 bases between them. The CDR3 covers 12 residues. CDR1 is MNHNS, CDR2 SASEGT, per germline. This clonotype was seen many times. Its matching antigen is unknown. Amplified TCR beta CDR3 regions derived from RNA transcripts. The study used the HTBI primer set for a first-round RT-PCR of the TCR CDR3. One entry per CDR3 protein results from TCRdb running MiXCR on the multiplex PCR reads. Here the sample spans a few hundred thousand distinct CDR3 sequences, less than 25% being singletons. Uncontrolled infections, other autoimmune diseases, pregnancy or lactation led to exclusion of patients. Regarding the study as a whole: Onset of ophthalmopathy came a median approximately 6.5 months after the model predicted it. Blood held most thyroid clonotypes expanded above 0.001 frequency.

The V call is TRBV6-1, the J call TRBJ1-1; D gene ambiguous. This receptor was obtained from a man aged 18 to 29 with Graves' hyperthyroidism. The sample consisted of blood. The CDR3 protein is CASNRGGGEAFF. Here the CDR3 DNA reads TGTGCCAGCAATAGAGGAGGCGGTGAAGCTTTCTTT.